Each of the 9 T cell receptor beta chains below was sequenced from the same sample in a study of siplizumab effects on memory and regulatory T cells. TCRdb's table, derived via immunoSEQ multiplex PCR, lists solely in-frame clones and lacks some. The table has 100,000 or so clones, about nine tenths seen once; the top ten hold 12%. The sequencing input was non-Treg CD4+ T cells sorted from blood. Source of these receptors: a human donor in good health.

The chain recombines TRBV7-9 with TRBJ2-7; D remains ambiguous. This CDR3 spans 13 amino acids. Deletions cut 2 bases from V and 0 bases from J, with 5 bases between. The germline CDR1 and CDR2 sequences are SEHNR and FQNEAQ (reference sequence). The CDR3 spells CASSLPDSYEQYF. The CDR3 DNA is TGTGCCAGCAGCTTACCGGACTCCTACGAGCAGTACTTC.

V usage is TRBV21-1 and J usage is TRBJ2-1; the table's TRBD2 call for D was not verified on the DNA. TRBV21-1 is a listed pseudogene. The CDR3 contains 16 residues. The CDR3 DNA sequence: TGTGCCAGCAGCAATCTAGCGGGATGCTCCTACAATGAGCAGTTCTTC. Protein sequence: CASSNLAGCSYNEQFF.

This sequence joins TRBV27 and TRBJ1-2; D not resolved. The V end lost 6 bases, the J end lost 7 bases, and 18 bases lay between the germline ends. Germline loops: CDR1 MNHEY, CDR2 SMNVEV (reference sequence). The CDR3 contains 14 residues. CDR3 sequence (DNA): TGTGCCAGCAGCCTGCGGAGAGGGCTCCGTGGCTACACCTTC. As protein: CASSLRRGLRGYTF.

The chain combines TRBV19 with TRBJ2-2; TRBD2 aligns across 8 bases. The V gene's germline CDR1 is LNHDA and CDR2 SQIVND (reference sequence). There are 15 residues in the CDR3. After removal of 5 bases from V and 6 bases from J, the junction contained 8 bases not matched to a gene. CDR3 in DNA: TGTGCCAGTAGTCAGTGGACTAGCATCTCCGGGGAGCTGTTTTTT. Translating gives CASSQWTSISGELFF. Full variable domain (remainder filled in from reference TRBV19 and TRBJ2-2): DGGITQSPKYLFRKEGQNVTLSCEQNLNHDAMYWYRQDPGQGLRLIYYSQIVNDFQKGDIAEGYSVSREKKESFPLTVTSAQKNPTAFYLCASSQWTSISGELFFGEGSRLTVL.

The genes are TRBV4-1 and TRBJ2-3, with 7 nucleotides matching TRBD2. The germline V gene encodes CDR1 MGHRA and CDR2 YSYEKL. V dropped 0 bases and J dropped 5; count of bases not matched to a gene: 5. This CDR3 is built from 15 residues. The CDR3: CASSQDPGRIDTQYF. The CDR3 region has the DNA TGCGCCAGCAGCCAAGATCCCGGGAGGATAGATACGCAGTATTTT.

The V gene is TRBV11-3, the J gene TRBJ2-7, with 8 bases aligning to TRBD1. V dropped 4 bases and J dropped 8; count of bases not matched to a gene: 13. CDR3 size: 15 residues. Germline CDR1 is SGHNT and CDR2 is YENEEA. CDR3 region: CASSSDRGSPGKQYF. The CDR3 nucleotides read TGTGCCAGCAGCTCCGACAGGGGATCCCCCGGGAAGCAGTACTTC.

In its sample, this clone was seen a few times. CDR3 loop: CATAPGPQPQHF. For the CDR3, the DNA is TGTGCCACTGCTCCAGGCCCTCAGCCCCAGCATTTT. The J gene is TRBJ1-5, the V gene TRBV10-3; D is undetermined. The V and J ends lost 10 bases and 6 bases respectively, with 13 bases between them. Germline V gene sequence: CDR1 ENHRY, CDR2 SYGVKD. The CDR3 spans 12 residues.

V is TRBV19 and J is TRBJ1-1; no firm D call. This CDR3 is 14 amino acids long. V dropped 9 bases and J dropped 3 bases, with 17 bases sitting between them. Looked up from germline, CDR1 is LNHDA and CDR2 is SQIVND (reference sequence). The DNA of the CDR3 is TGTGCCAGCAGGACCCGAGCGGACTACACTGAAGCTTTCTTT. Translated, it gives CASRTRADYTEAFF. Drawing the rest from reference TRBV19 and TRBJ1-1, the complete variable domain is DGGITQSPKYLFRKEGQNVTLSCEQNLNHDAMYWYRQDPGQGLRLIYYSQIVNDFQKGDIAEGYSVSREKKESFPLTVTSAQKNPTAFYLCASRTRADYTEAFFGQGTRLTVV.

About this clone: Other nucleotide sequences from this sample produce the same CDR3. The chain is built from TRBV18 and TRBJ1-2; no definite D call. Between the trimmed V and J ends, which lost 3 bases and 3 bases, there was a span of 8 bases. Germline values: CDR1 KGHSH, CDR2 LQKENI. This CDR3 is built from 13 residues. Written as DNA, the CDR3 is TGTGCCAGCTCACCCAAAGGGTACTATGGCTACACCTTC. Protein sequence: CASSPKGYYGYTF.